The 21 T cell receptor beta chains presented below share a single source sample, sequenced in a study of T cells in Graves' hyperthyroidism and ophthalmopathy. Amplification targeted TCR beta CDR3 regions from RNA transcripts. HTBI primers were the set used in a first-round RT-PCR of the TCR CDR3. TCRdb used MiXCR to reprocess the multiplex PCR reads, holding one entry per CDR3 protein. The sample has fewer than 550,000 distinct CDR3 sequences, 15% to 18% seen once. Sequencing used blood. These receptors all come from a woman aged 18 to 35 with Graves' hyperthyroidism.

The genes are TRBV12-5 and TRBJ1-2, with TRBD1 as a possible D gene (5 bases). The CDR3 sequence is 12 residues long. Germline-derived CDR1 and CDR2 are LGHNT and FRNRAP. V shed 5 bases and J shed 1 base, with 5 bases lying between them. The CDR3 sequence is CASGQGNYGYTF. Written as DNA, the CDR3 is TGTGCTAGTGGTCAGGGTAACTATGGCTACACCTTC.

This chain links TRBV6-5 with TRBJ2-2; D is perhaps TRBD1 or TRBD2 (5 bases each). The CDR3 runs to 19 residues. Germline V CDR1 and CDR2: MNHEY, SVGAGI. Trimming cost V 4 bases and J 3 bases, with 24 bases left between them. The CDR3 DNA sequence: TGTGCCAGCAGTTGGTTATTCGTAAAGGGACCGGATGACACCGGGGAGCTGTTTTTT. Translation gives CASSWLFVKGPDDTGELFF.

Many counts were recorded for this clonotype. The chain uses TRBV3-1 and TRBJ2-7, with D hard to call. The CDR3 extends over 17 amino acids. Germline V gives CDR1 LGHDT, CDR2 YNNKEL (reference sequence). V lost 5 bases, J lost 0 bases, and 20 bases lay in between. The CDR3: CASSSPENKVSSYEQYF. CDR3 bases: TGTGCCAGCAGCTCGCCTGAGAATAAGGTTAGCTCCTACGAGCAGTACTTC.

The sample holds many counts of this clonotype. The V call is TRBV20-1, the J call TRBJ2-2; unclear D gene. CDR3 size: 15 residues. Germline values: CDR1 DFQATT, CDR2 SNEGSKA (reference sequence). Trimming stripped 7 bases from V and 0 bases from J, with 15 bases between. The chain's CDR3 is CSVLPQTTNTGELFF. Here the CDR3 DNA reads TGCAGTGTACTTCCCCAGACAACGAACACCGGGGAGCTGTTTTTT.

As for this clonotype: Given a much more abundant clone one base away, this may be a read error. The rearrangement joins TRBV5-1 to TRBJ2-7; TRBD1 or TRBD2 may be the D gene (5 bases each). There are 15 residues in the CDR3. CDR1 is SGHRS, CDR2 YFSETQ, per germline. The ends were cut back, 0 bases at V and 8 bases at J, with 18 bases in the middle. CDR3: CASSLGGREYNKQYF. The CDR3 nucleotides are TGCGCCAGCAGCTTGGGGGGCAGGGAGTATAACAAGCAGTACTTC.

This clonotype appeared many times. The chain joins TRBV6-5 to TRBJ2-3; D may be TRBD2 (6 bases). Trimming took off 0 bases at V and 11 bases at J, with 12 bases between the two ends. The CDR3 is made up of 13 amino acids. Germline CDR1 is MNHEY and CDR2 is SVGAGI. In nucleotides, the CDR3 is TGTGCCAGCAGTTACTCGGAGGGGTTGGGGCAGTATTTT. Translating it yields CASSYSEGLGQYF.

The rearrangement links TRBV6-1 to TRBJ2-7; D unclear. CDR1 is MNHNS and CDR2 is SASEGT in the germline V gene. The V and J ends lost 6 bases and 0 bases respectively, with 12 bases between them. The CDR3 length is 14 residues. CDR3 sequence (DNA): TGTGCCAGCAGCATCCAGGAAAACTCCTACGAGCAGTACTTC. Residues: CASSIQENSYEQYF.

This sequence joins TRBV7-8 and TRBJ1-5; maybe TRBD1 (5 bases). CDR1 is SGHVS, CDR2 FQNEAQ, per germline. The CDR3 is made up of 20 amino acids. The V end lost 1 base, the J end lost 9 bases, and 31 bases lay between the germline ends. CDR3 sequence reads: CASSLVLGGTNTGGVSPQHF. The CDR3 DNA reads TGTGCCAGCAGCTTAGTTCTGGGAGGGACCAACACCGGGGGGGTGTCGCCCCAGCATTTT.

The table lists this clonotype with many counts. The J gene is TRBJ2-3, the V gene TRBV20-1; TRBD2 aligns across 7 bases. The germline V gene has CDR1 DFQATT and CDR2 SNEGSKA (reference sequence). V shed 0 bases and J 4 bases; nucleotides not matched to a gene: 7. This CDR3 comprises 15 residues. In DNA, the CDR3 is TGCAGTGCTAGAGAGGGGGGAGGGAACGCAGATACGCAGTATTTT. Protein: CSAREGGGNADTQYF.

This clonotype was observed a few times. The V gene is TRBV18, the J gene TRBJ1-2; 8 bases line up with TRBD1. With V trimmed by 2 bases and J by 0 bases, 5 bases remained unmatched. The CDR3 spans 16 residues. CDR1 is KGHSH and CDR2 is LQKENI in the germline V gene. The CDR3, as DNA: TGTGCCAGCTCACCAAGAGTGGGACAGGCTAACTATGGCTACACCTTC. It yields the protein CASSPRVGQANYGYTF.

Worth noting for this clonotype: Just one base apart from a much larger clone, this may be a read error. The chain carries TRBV7-9 and TRBJ2-5; D is possibly TRBD1 (6 bases). CDR1 and CDR2 (germline): SEHNR, FQNEAQ (reference sequence). The CDR3 extends over 16 amino acids. CDR3 DNA: TGTGCCAGCAGCCCGCCGGACAGAGGGAAAGAGGAGACCCTGTACTTC. This sequence encodes CASSPPDRGKEETLYF.

In this sample, this clonotype turned up a few times. This chain links TRBV29-1 with TRBJ1-2; tentative D call: TRBD1 (5 bases). The V end lost 4 bases, the J end lost 5 bases, and 11 bases lay between the germline ends. Germline CDR1 is SQVTM and CDR2 is ANQGSEA. The CDR3 spans 12 residues. The CDR3 coding sequence is TGCAGCGTTGCTTTGGGGGGGTATGGCTACACCTTC. It codes for CSVALGGYGYTF.

This clonotype was recorded a few times. CDR3 nucleotide sequence: TGTGCCAGCAGCGTAGAGGGAAGGGAGACCCAGTACTTC. Residues: CASSVEGRETQYF. The chain uses TRBV9 and TRBJ2-5; D unclear. The V end was cut by 0 bases, the J end by 5 bases, with 8 bases between. CDR1 is SGDLS and CDR2 is YYNGEE in the germline V gene. The CDR3 is 13 amino acids.

This clonotype was counted at least ten times. The genes are TRBV7-9 and TRBJ2-1; no firm D call. The V end was cut by 3 bases, the J end by 8 bases, with 5 bases between. The CDR3 sequence is 11 residues long. Per germline, CDR1 SEHNR and CDR2 FQNEAQ (reference sequence). CDR3 bases: TGTGCCAGCAGCTTCGTCGATGAGCAGTTCTTC. It yields the protein CASSFVDEQFF.

The table lists this clonotype with many counts. This chain connects TRBV7-2 to TRBJ1-6, with unresolved D. V lost 8 bases and J 8 bases, leaving 19 bases between the germline ends. CDR3 size: 15 residues. Germline-derived CDR1 and CDR2 are SGHTA and FQGNSA. As DNA, the CDR3 is TGTGCCAGCCCGCGGAAGTTAAAACCCGATTCACCCCTCCACTTT. Translating it yields CASPRKLKPDSPLHF.

This clonotype was observed a few times. This sequence joins TRBV5-5 and TRBJ1-5; maybe TRBD1 (5 bases). Germline-derived CDR1 and CDR2 are SGHKS and YYEKEE (reference sequence). Trimming stripped 6 bases from V and 2 bases from J, with 18 bases between. CDR3 length: 16 residues. This chain's CDR3 is CASTNPDLGGNQPQHF. In DNA form, the CDR3 reads TGTGCCAGCACCAACCCCGACTTGGGGGGCAATCAGCCCCAGCATTTT.

This clonotype has just a few counts. The V and J genes are TRBV5-1 and TRBJ2-4; TRBD1 is a possible D gene (5 bases). Germline V gene lookup returns CDR1 SGHRS and CDR2 YFSETQ. This CDR3 comprises 15 residues. V was pared by 7 bases and J by 0 bases, with 14 bases between. The CDR3: CASARQLLAKNIQYF. The CDR3 bases are TGCGCCAGCGCTAGACAGTTACTAGCCAAAAACATTCAGTACTTC.

Ten or more counts support this clonotype. The rearrangement links TRBV12-3 or TRBV12-4 to TRBJ1-2; D is unclear. Trimming removed 3 bases at V and 4 bases at J, with 9 bases between. CDR3 length: 13 residues. The CDR3 spells CASSLEQVYGYTF. The CDR3 DNA reads as TGTGCCAGCAGTTTGGAGCAGGTCTATGGCTACACCTTC.

V is TRBV6-1 and J is TRBJ2-7; maybe TRBD1 (6 bases). Germline V CDR1 and CDR2: MNHNS, SASEGT. V lost 3 bases and J lost 2, with 17 bases in between. The CDR3 loop spans 16 amino acids. Here the CDR3 reads CASSDPGAGTTYEQYF. In nucleotides, the CDR3 is TGTGCCAGCAGTGACCCAGGGGCTGGGACCACCTACGAGCAGTACTTC.

The chain carries TRBV5-1 and TRBJ1-3; no definite D call. Germline CDR1 SGHRS, CDR2 YFSETQ. Trimming removed 0 bases from V and 3 bases from J, with 13 bases in between. The CDR3 is 16 residues long. CDR3 sequence reads: CASSLEVSGGGNTIYF. CDR3 coding DNA: TGCGCCAGCAGCTTGGAAGTATCCGGAGGTGGAAACACCATATATTTT.

This clonotype appeared many times. The CDR3 coding sequence is TGCAGTGCTGGAAGACTAGCGGGAGATGCCGGGGAGCTGTTTTTT. Translation gives CSAGRLAGDAGELFF. The rearrangement links TRBV20-1 to TRBJ2-2, with 12 bases identical to TRBD2. Germline trimming cut 5 bases from V and 6 bases from J; bases unmatched to any gene: 7. CDR3 length equals 15 residues. Per germline, CDR1 DFQATT and CDR2 SNEGSKA (reference sequence).